This T cell receptor (beta chain) was sequenced in a study of T cells in Graves' hyperthyroidism and ophthalmopathy (dated by TCRdb to 2018 to 2020). Describing the broader study: Peripheral blood samples were taken at the time of initial diagnosis, prior to any treatment. A discovery cohort of about a hundred patients, 43 with Graves' ophthalmopathy and 57 with stable Graves' hyperthyroidism, was used to find distinguishing TCR V-J signatures. An independent validation cohort of about 19 hyperthyroidism patients and approximately 16 patients who later progressed to ophthalmopathy tested prospective prediction of ophthalmopathy. The approximately 90 discovery patients were divided at random into training and test sets in a 7:3 ratio. In addition, the study compared T-cell repertoires in thyroid tissue and in blood from five or six Graves' hyperthyroidism patients. After sampling, hyperthyroidism patients received methimazole starting at 30 mg daily, and ophthalmopathy patients received high-dose intravenous methylprednisolone. TCR Vbeta CDR3 sequencing of 135 peripheral blood samples (over 40 ophthalmopathy, some 75 hyperthyroidism and roughly 17 progressor patients) is reported in the paper.

This clonotype was picked up many times. Its antigen is not yet known. Per-base qualities were not stored, and no clone one base away is much larger. Stable Graves' hyperthyroidism was defined as no progression to ophthalmopathy during 18 months of follow-up. The hyperthyroidism patients were between 18 and 65 years old and newly diagnosed, with a disease duration of less than 2 months. The study excluded patients with uncontrolled infections, other autoimmune diseases, pregnancy or lactation. Diagnoses relied on clinical symptoms, serum thyroxine and TRAb, thyroid ultrasound and orbital computed tomography. PBMCs were separated from approximately 9.9 ml of fresh peripheral blood using Ficoll-Paque density gradient centrifugation. Total RNA was extracted using Trizol reagent, and RNA quality was assessed on an Agilent 2100 Bioanalyzer. Overall results and qualifications from the work: No statistical method was used to set the sample size in advance, and investigators knew the group allocation. Most expanded thyroid clonotypes (frequency above 0.001) were also detected in blood, suggesting blood repertoires may reflect thyroid immune responses. In validation, the model predicted progression to ophthalmopathy a median of 6.5 months before onset, with about 71% sensitivity and 72.22% specificity. A model built on a 13 V-J signature distinguished ophthalmopathy from stable hyperthyroidism, reaching 87.88% sensitivity and under 84% specificity in cross-validation and 80%/75% in testing.

The junction shows trimming of 0 bases on V and 3 bases on J, plus 11 bases between the germline ends. Looking up the germline V gene yields CDR1 SQVTM and CDR2 ANQGSEA. The CDR3 runs 14 residues from the cysteine to the phenylalanine. Only the CDR3 region is kept as DNA, spanning 42 bases read in frame from base 1. TCR beta CDR3 regions were amplified from RNA transcripts. The TCR CDR3 was subjected to a first round of RT-PCR using the HTBI primer set and the Qiagen OneStep RT-PCR kit. Libraries were constructed in a second round of multiplex PCR, after which size selection and purification were carried out. Libraries were sequenced paired-end with 100 bp reads on an Illumina HiSeq2000. The original methods were these. Raw data were processed with SOAPnuke, discarding reads with adapters, uncalled bases, mean Phred below 15, or no exact constant-primer or identifier match. High-quality paired reads were merged using COPE v1.2.5, and each unique nucleotide sequence was defined as a clonotype. MiTCR v1.1 was used to align clonotypes to the IMGT TRBV, TRBD and TRBJ reference segments. Only V-J combinations with frequency above 0.0001, covering approximately 99% of repertoires, were analysed. A TCS score was defined as the ratio between F50 (clonal expansion) and ExV (chaos), using BLOSUM62-based TCRdist between CDR3 peptides within each V-J. Welch's t-statistics and random forest reduced 450 to 600 V-J features to some 14, which were used in a naive Bayes classifier (R e1071). TCRdb itself trimmed the public reads at Q25 with fastp, ran MiXCR and retained productive beta chains. Rows are unified per CDR3 protein, each entry keeping the most common DNA and genes. These V and J calls are TCRdb output, not the study's own analysis. Recorded for this sample are approximately 710,000 distinct CDR3 sequences; approximately 15% of them occurred a single time. Roughly a sixth of the sample is taken by the ten largest.

The receptor was derived from a man in his fifties with Graves' hyperthyroidism. The V gene is TRBV29-1 and the J gene is TRBJ1-1; too little of a D gene remains to name it. Sequenced: blood. CDR3 loop: CSVEDGGPHTEAFF. In nucleotides, the sequence is TGCAGCGTTGAAGATGGAGGACCGCACACTGAAGCTTTCTTT. The CDR3, completed at both ends by the reference TRBV29-1 and TRBJ1-1 genes, gives the full variable domain SAVISQKPSRDICQRGTSLTIQCQVDSQVTMMFWYRQQPGQSLTLIATANQGSEATYESGFVIDKFPISRPNLTFSTLTVSNMSPEDSSIYLCSVEDGGPHTEAFFGQGTRLTVV.